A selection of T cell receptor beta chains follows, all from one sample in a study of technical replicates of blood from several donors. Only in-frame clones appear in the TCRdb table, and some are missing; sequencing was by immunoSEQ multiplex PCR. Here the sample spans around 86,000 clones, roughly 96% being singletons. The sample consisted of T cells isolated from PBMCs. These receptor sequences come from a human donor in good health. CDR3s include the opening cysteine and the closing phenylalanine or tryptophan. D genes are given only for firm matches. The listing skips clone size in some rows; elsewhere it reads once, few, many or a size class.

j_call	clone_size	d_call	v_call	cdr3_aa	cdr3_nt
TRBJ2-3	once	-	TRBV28	CASSFRWDTQYF	TGTGCCAGCAGTTTCCGGTGGGATACGCAGTATTTT
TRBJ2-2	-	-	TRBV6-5	CASSYSEGAGELFF	TGTGCCAGCAGTTACTCCGAGGGGGCCGGGGAGCTGTTTTTT
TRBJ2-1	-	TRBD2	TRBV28	CASSFRGAGVSWEQFF	TGTGCCAGCAGTTTTAGGGGAGCGGGAGTTTCGTGGGAGCAGTTCTTC
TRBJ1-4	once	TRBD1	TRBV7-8	CASSLTTGTNEKLFF	TGTGCCAGCAGCTTAACGACAGGGACTAATGAAAAACTGTTTTTT
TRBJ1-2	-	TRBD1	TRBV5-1	CASSPGQPYGYTF	TGCGCCAGCTCCCCGGGACAGCCATATGGCTACACCTTC
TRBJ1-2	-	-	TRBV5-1	CASSGAPTAHYGYTF	TGCGCCAGCAGCGGGGCCCCGACAGCCCATTATGGCTACACCTTC
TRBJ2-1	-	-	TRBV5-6	CASGSGGGLNNEQFF	TGTGCCAGCGGGTCTGGTGGGGGCCTAAACAATGAGCAGTTCTTC
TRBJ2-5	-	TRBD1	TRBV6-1	CASGILTGMETQYF	TGTGCCAGCGGGATTCTGACAGGGATGGAGACCCAGTACTTC
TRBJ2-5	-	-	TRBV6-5	CASEGGDKTQYF	TGTGCCAGCGAGGGCGGGGATAAGACCCAGTACTTC
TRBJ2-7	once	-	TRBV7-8	CASSLSNSIYEQYF	TGTGCCAGCAGCTTAAGTAACAGCATCTACGAGCAGTACTTC
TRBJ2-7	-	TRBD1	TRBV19	CASSRKGAATYEQYF	TGTGCCAGTAGTAGGAAGGGGGCCGCTACCTACGAGCAGTACTTC
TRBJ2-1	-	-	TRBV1	CTGERNNEQFF	TGCACCGGGGAGCGAAACAATGAGCAGTTCTTC
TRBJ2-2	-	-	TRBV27	CASSFIGANTGELFF	TGTGCCAGCAGTTTCATCGGAGCGAACACCGGGGAGCTGTTTTTT
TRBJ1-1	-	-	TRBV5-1	CASSLDGVMNTEAFF	TGCGCCAGCAGCTTGGACGGAGTCATGAACACTGAAGCTTTCTTT
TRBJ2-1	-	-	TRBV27	CASSPSYNEQFF	TGTGCCAGCAGTCCATCCTACAATGAGCAGTTCTTC
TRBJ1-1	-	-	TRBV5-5	CASSNRLNTEAFF	TGTGCCAGCAGTAACAGGTTGAACACTGAAGCTTTCTTT
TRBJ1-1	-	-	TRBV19	CASSISRAEAFF	TGTGCCAGTAGTATAAGCAGGGCTGAAGCTTTCTTT
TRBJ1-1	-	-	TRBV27	CASSITGMNTEAFF	TGTGCCAGCAGCATCACAGGCATGAACACTGAAGCTTTCTTT
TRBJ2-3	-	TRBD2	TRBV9	CASSVVAGGPTQYF	TGTGCCAGCAGCGTAGTAGCGGGAGGGCCAACGCAGTATTTT
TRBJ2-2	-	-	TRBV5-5	CASKGRENTGELFF	TGTGCCAGCAAGGGCAGGGAAAACACCGGGGAGCTGTTTTTT
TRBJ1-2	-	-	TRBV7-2	CASSPDPGYTF	TGTGCCAGCAGTCCAGATCCTGGCTACACCTTC
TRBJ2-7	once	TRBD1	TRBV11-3	CASSSSGTGVEQYF	TGTGCCAGCAGCTCGTCCGGGACAGGGGTTGAGCAGTACTTC
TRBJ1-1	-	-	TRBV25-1	CASSASGRNTEAFF	TGTGCCAGCAGTGCAAGTGGGCGGAACACTGAAGCTTTCTTT
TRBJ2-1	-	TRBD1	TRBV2	CASRLDRGPYNEQFF	TGTGCCAGCAGACTCGACAGGGGCCCTTACAATGAGCAGTTCTTC
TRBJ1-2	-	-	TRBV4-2	CASSQGTGTSNYGYTF	TGTGCCAGCAGCCAAGGTACAGGGACATCAAACTATGGCTACACCTTC
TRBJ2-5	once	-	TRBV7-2	CASSQLVQETQYF	TGTGCCAGCAGCCAACTAGTCCAAGAGACCCAGTACTTC
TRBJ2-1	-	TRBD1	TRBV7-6	CASSSFHSGTGRLDEQFF	TGTGCCAGCAGTTCTTTCCATTCCGGGACAGGGAGGTTGGATGAGCAGTTCTTC
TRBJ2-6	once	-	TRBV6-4	CASSGQGAPLSGANVLTF	TGTGCCAGCAGTGGCCAGGGTGCTCCCCTTTCTGGGGCCAACGTCCTGACTTTC
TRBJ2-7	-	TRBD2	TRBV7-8	CASSLPGLAAYEQYF	TGTGCCAGCAGTCTTCCGGGACTAGCGGCTTACGAGCAGTACTTC
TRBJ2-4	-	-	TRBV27	CASSLSRNKIQYF	TGTGCCAGCAGTTTATCGAGGAACAAAATTCAGTACTTC
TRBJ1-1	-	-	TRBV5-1	CASSLAGRGTEAFF	TGCGCCAGCAGCTTGGCGGGGCGGGGTACTGAAGCTTTCTTT
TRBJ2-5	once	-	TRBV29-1	CSVEDPGQQETQYF	TGCAGCGTTGAAGATCCCGGACAACAAGAGACCCAGTACTTC
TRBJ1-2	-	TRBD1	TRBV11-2	CASSSIKSGQGNYGYTF	TGTGCCAGCAGCTCCATAAAATCGGGACAGGGGAACTATGGCTACACCTTC
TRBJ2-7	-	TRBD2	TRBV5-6	CASSSRGGLAGVGSYEQYF	TGTGCCAGCAGCTCCCGGGGGGGACTAGCGGGAGTTGGGTCCTACGAGCAGTACTTC
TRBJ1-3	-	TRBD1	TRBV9	CASSPGTGGGGNTIYF	TGTGCCAGCAGCCCCGGGACAGGGGGCGGGGGAAACACCATATATTTT
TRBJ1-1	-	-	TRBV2	CASSGQVRTEAFF	TGTGCCAGCAGTGGACAGGTGAGAACTGAAGCTTTCTTT
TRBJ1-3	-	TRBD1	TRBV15	CATSSRTGSGNTIYF	TGTGCCACCAGCAGCAGGACAGGGTCTGGAAACACCATATATTTT
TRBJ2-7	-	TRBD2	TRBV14	CASSPGTSYEQYF	TGTGCCAGCAGCCCCGGGACTAGCTACGAGCAGTACTTC
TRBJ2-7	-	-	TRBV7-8	CASSSVGDEQYF	TGTGCCAGCAGCTCGGTCGGGGACGAGCAGTACTTC